This T cell receptor (beta chain) emerged from a study of response to subunit inactivated influenza vaccine. TCRdb called the RT-PCR reads again in MiXCR, with one record for every CDR3 protein. The table lists some 550,000 distinct CDR3 sequences, roughly 25% of them singletons. This CDR3 comprises 12 residues. CDR1 MNHEY and CDR2 SVGEGT come from the germline V gene. V dropped 8 bases and J dropped 7; count of bases not matched to a gene: 2. Separately, the same data were catalogued under a study of T cells expressing NK-cell markers. Per that paper: 5'RACE template switching built TCR beta cDNA with unique molecular identifiers. HCMV seropositivity marked most of the eight sequenced donors; one was seronegative. Sorting was limited to alpha-beta TCR-expressing T cells with an anti-gamma-delta TCR antibody in several experiments.

The sequence was obtained from a man over 45 who received an inactivated influenza vaccine. The chain carries TRBV6-2 or TRBV6-3 and TRBJ1-6, with 7 nucleotides matching TRBD1. Source: CD4+ T cells sorted from PBMCs, taken 12 days after vaccination. The CDR3 spells CASWDRNSPLHF. The CDR3 DNA reads as TGTGCCAGCTGGGACAGAAATTCACCCCTCCACTTT.